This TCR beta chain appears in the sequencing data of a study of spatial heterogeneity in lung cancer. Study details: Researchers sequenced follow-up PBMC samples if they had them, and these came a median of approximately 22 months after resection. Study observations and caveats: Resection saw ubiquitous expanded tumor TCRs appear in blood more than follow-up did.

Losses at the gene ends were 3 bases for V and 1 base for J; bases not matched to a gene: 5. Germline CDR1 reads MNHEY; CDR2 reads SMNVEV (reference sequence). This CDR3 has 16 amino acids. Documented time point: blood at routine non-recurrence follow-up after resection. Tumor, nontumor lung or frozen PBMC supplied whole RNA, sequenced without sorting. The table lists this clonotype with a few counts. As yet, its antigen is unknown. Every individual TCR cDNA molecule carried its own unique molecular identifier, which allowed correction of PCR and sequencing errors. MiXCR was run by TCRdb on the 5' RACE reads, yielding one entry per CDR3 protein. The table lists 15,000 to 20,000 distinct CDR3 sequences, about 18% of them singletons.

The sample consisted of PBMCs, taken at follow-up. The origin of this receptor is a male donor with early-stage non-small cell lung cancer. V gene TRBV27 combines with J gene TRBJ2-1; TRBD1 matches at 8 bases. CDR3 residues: CASSLTQGASYNEQFF. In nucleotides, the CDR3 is TGTGCCAGCAGTTTGACTCAGGGGGCGTCCTACAATGAGCAGTTCTTC.